This record looks at one T cell receptor beta chain sequence and its context. The antigen remains undetermined. At one end the junction does not follow the germline gene, possibly because of a read error. This sample was included in a study of esophageal squamous cell carcinoma under preoperative chemotherapy. The CDR3 runs to 16 residues. Germline V gene data show CDR1 as MNHEY and CDR2 as SMNVEV (reference sequence). Study observations and caveats: Post-treatment tumor-infiltrating lymphocytes appeared partly derived from peripheral T cells migrating into the tumor. After chemotherapy, TCR diversity rose significantly in peripheral T cells but not in tumor-infiltrating lymphocytes.

Each CDR3 protein gets one entry after TCRdb re-called the PCR reads with MiXCR. The table records around 9,300 distinct CDR3 sequences, about 48% of them present only once. As for time point: after preoperative PTX-NDP chemotherapy. Sampling was carried out from a patient given preoperative chemotherapy. The J gene is TRBJ2-1, the V gene TRBV27; D is perhaps TRBD2 (6 bases). The clonotype comes from a human donor with esophageal squamous cell carcinoma. The donor label of this sample is uncertain. The CDR3 DNA sequence: TGTGCCAGCAGTTCCCAAAGGGCGGGGTCCAAAAATACGCAGTATTTC. Its protein is CASSSQRAGSKNTQYF.